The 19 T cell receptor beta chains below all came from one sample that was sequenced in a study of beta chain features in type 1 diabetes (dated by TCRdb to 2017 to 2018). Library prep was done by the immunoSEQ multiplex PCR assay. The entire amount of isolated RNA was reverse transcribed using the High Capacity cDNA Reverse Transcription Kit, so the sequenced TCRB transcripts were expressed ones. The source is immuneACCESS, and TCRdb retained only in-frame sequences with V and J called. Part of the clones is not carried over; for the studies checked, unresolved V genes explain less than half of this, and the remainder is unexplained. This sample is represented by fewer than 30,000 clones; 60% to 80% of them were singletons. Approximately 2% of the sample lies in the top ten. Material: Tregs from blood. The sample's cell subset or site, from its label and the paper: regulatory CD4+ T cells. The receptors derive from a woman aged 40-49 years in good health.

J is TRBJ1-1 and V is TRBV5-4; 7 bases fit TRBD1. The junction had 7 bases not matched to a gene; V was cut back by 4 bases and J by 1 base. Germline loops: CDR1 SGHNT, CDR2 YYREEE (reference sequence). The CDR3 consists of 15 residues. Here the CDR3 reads CASSTDRQGNTEAFF. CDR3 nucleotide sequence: TGTGCCAGCAGCACCGACCGACAGGGGAACACTGAAGCTTTCTTT.

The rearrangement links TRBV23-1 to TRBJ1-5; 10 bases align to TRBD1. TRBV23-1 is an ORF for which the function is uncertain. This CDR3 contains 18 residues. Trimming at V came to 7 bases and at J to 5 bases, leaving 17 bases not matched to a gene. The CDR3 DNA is TGCGCCAGCACTCCGTTATCCAGGCCCGGGACAGGGGATCAGCCCCAGCATTTT. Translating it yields CASTPLSRPGTGDQPQHF.

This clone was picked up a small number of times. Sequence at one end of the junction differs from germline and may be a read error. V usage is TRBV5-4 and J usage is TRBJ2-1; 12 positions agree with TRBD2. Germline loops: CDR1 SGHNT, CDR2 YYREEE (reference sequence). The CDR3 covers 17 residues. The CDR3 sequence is CASSRGELAGGDNEQFF. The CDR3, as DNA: TGCGCCAGCAGCCGCGGTGAACTAGCGGGGGGCGACAATGAGCAGTTCTTC.

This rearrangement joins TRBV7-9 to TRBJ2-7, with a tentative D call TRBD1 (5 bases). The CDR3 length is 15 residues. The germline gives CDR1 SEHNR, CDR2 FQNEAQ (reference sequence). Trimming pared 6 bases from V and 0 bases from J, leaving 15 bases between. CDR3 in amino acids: CASSAGPSTSYEQYF. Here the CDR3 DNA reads TGTGCCAGCAGTGCAGGGCCTTCGACCTCCTACGAGCAGTACTTC.

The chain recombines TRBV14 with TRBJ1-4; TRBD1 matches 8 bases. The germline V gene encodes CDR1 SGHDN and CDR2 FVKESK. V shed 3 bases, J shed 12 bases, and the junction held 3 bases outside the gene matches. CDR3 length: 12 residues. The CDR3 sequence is CASSQTGVELFF. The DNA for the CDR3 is TGTGCCAGCAGCCAGACAGGGGTCGAACTGTTTTTT.

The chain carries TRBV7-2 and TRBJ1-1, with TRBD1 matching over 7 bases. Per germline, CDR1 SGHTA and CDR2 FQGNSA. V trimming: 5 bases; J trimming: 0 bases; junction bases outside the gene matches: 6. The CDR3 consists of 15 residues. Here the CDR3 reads CASSLRQGMNTEAFF. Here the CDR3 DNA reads TGTGCCAGCAGCCTCCGACAGGGAATGAACACTGAAGCTTTCTTT.

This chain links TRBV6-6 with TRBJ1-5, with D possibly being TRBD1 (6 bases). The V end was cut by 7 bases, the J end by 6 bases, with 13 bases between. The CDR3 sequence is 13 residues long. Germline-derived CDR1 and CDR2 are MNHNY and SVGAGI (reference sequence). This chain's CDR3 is CASTDQGSQPQHF. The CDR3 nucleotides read TGTGCCAGCACCGACCAGGGGAGTCAGCCCCAGCATTTT.

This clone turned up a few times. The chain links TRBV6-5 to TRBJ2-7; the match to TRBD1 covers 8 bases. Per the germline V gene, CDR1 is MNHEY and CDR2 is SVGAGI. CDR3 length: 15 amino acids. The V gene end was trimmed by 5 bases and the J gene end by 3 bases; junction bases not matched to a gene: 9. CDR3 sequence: CASSKPTGVVYEQYF. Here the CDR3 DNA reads TGTGCCAGCAGTAAACCGACAGGGGTGGTCTACGAGCAGTACTTC.

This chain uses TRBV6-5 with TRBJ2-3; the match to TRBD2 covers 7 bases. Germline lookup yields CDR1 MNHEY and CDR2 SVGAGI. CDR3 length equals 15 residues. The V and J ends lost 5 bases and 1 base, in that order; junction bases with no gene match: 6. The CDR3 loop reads CASSPGLVRTDTQYF. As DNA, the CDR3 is TGTGCCAGCAGTCCTGGACTAGTCCGCACAGATACGCAGTATTTT.

The CDR3 coding sequence is TGCAGCGTGAAGACAGGGGGCAGGGATTCACCCCTCCACTTT. Its protein product is CSVKTGGRDSPLHF. The chain has TRBV29-1 and TRBJ1-6, with 10 nucleotides matching TRBD1. The CDR3 totals 14 residues. The germline CDR1 and CDR2 sequences are SQVTM and ANQGSEA. Losses at the gene ends were 6 bases for V and 8 bases for J; bases not matched to a gene: 7. Together with reference TRBV29-1 and TRBJ1-6, the CDR3 gives the full variable domain: SAVISQKPSRDICQRGTSLTIQCQVDSQVTMMFWYRQQPGQSLTLIATANQGSEATYESGFVIDKFPISRPNLTFSTLTVSNMSPEDSSIYLCSVKTGGRDSPLHFGNGTRLTVT.

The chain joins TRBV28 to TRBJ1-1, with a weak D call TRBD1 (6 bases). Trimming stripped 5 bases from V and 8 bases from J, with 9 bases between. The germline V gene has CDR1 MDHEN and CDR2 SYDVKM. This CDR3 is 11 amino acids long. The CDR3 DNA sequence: TGTGCCAGCAGTCTCGACAGGGAAGCTTTCTTT. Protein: CASSLDREAFF.

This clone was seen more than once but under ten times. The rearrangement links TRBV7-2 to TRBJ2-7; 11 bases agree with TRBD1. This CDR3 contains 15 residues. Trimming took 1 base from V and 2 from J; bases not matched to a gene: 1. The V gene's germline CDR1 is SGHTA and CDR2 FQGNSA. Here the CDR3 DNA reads TGTGCCAGCAGCTTAGGGGGACAGGGGGCCTACGAGCAGTACTTC. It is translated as CASSLGGQGAYEQYF.

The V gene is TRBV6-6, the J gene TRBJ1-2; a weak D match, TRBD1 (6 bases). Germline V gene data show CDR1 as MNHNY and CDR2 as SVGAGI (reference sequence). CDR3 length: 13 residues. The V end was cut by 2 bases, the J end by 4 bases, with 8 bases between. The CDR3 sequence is CASSYGGAYGYTF. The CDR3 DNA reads TGTGCCAGCAGTTACGGGGGGGCCTATGGCTACACCTTC.

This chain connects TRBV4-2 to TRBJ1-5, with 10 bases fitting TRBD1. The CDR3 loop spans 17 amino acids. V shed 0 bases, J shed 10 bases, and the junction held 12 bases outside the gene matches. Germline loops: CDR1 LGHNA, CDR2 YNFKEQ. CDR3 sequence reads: CASSQDRGQGIPPPQHF. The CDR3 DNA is TGTGCCAGCAGCCAAGATAGGGGACAGGGGATTCCCCCACCCCAGCATTTT.

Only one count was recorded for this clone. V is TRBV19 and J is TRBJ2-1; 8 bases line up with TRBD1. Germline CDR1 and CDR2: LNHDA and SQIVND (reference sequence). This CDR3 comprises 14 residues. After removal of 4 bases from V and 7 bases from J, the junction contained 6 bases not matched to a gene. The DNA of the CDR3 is TGTGCCAGTAGTAGAGGACAGGGCGTGAATGAGCAGTTCTTC. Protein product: CASSRGQGVNEQFF.

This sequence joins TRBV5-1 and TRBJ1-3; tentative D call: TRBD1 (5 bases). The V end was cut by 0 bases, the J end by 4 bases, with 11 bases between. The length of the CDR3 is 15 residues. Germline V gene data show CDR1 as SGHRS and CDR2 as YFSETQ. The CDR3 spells CASSLGTGSGNTIYF. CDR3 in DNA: TGCGCCAGCAGCTTGGGCACAGGTTCCGGAAACACCATATATTTT.

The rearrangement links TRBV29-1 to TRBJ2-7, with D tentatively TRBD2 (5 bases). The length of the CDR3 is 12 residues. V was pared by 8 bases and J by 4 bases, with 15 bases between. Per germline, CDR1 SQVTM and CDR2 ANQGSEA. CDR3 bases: TGCAGCTATAAAGGACTGACATACGAGCAGTACTTC. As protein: CSYKGLTYEQYF.

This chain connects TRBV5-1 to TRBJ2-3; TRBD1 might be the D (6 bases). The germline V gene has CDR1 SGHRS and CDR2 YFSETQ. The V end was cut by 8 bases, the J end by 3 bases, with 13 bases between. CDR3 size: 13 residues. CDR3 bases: TGCGCCAGTGGGGGCCGATCAACAGATACGCAGTATTTT. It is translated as CASGGRSTDTQYF.

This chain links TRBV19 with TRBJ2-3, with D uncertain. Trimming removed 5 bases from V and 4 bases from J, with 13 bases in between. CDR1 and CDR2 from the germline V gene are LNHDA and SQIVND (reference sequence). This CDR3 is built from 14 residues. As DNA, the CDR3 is TGTGCCAGTAGTCTACGTCCCGTCGCAGATACGCAGTATTTT. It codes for CASSLRPVADTQYF. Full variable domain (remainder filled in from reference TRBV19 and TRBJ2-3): DGGITQSPKYLFRKEGQNVTLSCEQNLNHDAMYWYRQDPGQGLRLIYYSQIVNDFQKGDIAEGYSVSREKKESFPLTVTSAQKNPTAFYLCASSLRPVADTQYFGPGTRLTVL.